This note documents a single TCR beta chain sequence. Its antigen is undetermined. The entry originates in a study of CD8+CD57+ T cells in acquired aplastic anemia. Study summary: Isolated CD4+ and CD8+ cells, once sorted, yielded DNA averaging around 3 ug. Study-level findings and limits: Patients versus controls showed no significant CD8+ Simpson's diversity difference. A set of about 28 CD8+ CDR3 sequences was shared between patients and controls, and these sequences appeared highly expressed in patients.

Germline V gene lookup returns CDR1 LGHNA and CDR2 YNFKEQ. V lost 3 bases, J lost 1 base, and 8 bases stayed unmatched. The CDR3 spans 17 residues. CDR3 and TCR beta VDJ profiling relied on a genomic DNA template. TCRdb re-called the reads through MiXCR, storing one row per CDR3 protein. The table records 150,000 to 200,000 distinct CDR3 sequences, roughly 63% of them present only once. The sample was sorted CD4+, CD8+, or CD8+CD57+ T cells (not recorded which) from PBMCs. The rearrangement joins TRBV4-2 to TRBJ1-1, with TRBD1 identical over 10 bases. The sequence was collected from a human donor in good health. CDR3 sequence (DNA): TGTGCCAGCAGCCAGGCCGGGACAGGGGCGACGAACACTGAAGCTTTCTTT. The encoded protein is CASSQAGTGATNTEAFF.